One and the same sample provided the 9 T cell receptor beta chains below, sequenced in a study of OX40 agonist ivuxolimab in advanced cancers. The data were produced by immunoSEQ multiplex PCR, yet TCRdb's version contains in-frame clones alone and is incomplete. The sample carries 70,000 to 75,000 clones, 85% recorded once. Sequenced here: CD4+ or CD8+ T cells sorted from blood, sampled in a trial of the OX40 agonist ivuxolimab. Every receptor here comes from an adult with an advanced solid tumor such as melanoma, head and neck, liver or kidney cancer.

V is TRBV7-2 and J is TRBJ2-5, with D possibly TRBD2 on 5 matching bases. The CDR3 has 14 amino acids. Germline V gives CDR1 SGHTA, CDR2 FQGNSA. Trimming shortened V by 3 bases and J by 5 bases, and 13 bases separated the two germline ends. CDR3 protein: CASSLGSRGETQYF. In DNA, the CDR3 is TGTGCCAGCAGCTTGGGCTCCCGAGGGGAGACCCAGTACTTC.

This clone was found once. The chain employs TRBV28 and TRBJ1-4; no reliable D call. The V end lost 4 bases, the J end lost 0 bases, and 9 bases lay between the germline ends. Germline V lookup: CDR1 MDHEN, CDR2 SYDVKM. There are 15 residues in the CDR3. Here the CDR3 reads CASSSMGATNEKLFF. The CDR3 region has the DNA TGTGCCAGCAGTTCCATGGGAGCAACTAATGAAAAACTGTTTTTT.

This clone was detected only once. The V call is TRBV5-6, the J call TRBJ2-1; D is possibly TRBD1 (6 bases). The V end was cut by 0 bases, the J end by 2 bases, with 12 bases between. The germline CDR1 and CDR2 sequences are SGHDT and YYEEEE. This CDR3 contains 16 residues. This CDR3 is CASSLAQGSPYNEQFF. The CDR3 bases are TGTGCCAGCAGCTTGGCCCAGGGGTCCCCCTACAATGAGCAGTTCTTC.

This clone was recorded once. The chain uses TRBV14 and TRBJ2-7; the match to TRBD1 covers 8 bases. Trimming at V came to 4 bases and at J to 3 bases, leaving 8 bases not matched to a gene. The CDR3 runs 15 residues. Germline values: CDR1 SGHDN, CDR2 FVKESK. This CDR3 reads CASSPGTGYYYEQYF. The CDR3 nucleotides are TGTGCCAGCAGCCCTGGGACAGGCTATTACTACGAGCAGTACTTC.

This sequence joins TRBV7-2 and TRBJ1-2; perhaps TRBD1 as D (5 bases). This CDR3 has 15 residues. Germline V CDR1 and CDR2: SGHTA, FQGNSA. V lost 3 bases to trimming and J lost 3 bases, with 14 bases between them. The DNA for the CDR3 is TGTGCCAGCAGCTTGGGTGTCGGGGGGGACTATGGCTACACCTTC. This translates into CASSLGVGGDYGYTF.

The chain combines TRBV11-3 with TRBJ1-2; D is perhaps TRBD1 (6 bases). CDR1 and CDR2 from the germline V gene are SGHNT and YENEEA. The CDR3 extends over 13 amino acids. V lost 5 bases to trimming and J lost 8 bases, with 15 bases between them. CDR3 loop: CASSPGGHRGYTF. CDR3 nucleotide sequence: TGTGCCAGCAGCCCCGGGGGGCACAGAGGCTACACCTTC.

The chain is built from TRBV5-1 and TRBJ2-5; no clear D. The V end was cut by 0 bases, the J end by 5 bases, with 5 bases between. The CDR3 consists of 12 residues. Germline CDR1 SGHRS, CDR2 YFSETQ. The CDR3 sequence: CASSLVRETQYF. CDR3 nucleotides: TGCGCCAGCAGCTTGGTTAGGGAGACCCAGTACTTC.

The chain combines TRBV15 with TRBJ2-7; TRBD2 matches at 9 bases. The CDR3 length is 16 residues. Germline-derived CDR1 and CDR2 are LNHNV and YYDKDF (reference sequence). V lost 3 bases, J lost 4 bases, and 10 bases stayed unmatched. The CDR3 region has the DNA TGTGCCACCAGCAGCTTGTCTAGCGGGAACCTTTACGAGCAGTACTTC. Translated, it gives CATSSLSSGNLYEQYF. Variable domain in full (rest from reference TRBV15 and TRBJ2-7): DAMVIQNPRYQVTQFGKPVTLSCSQTLNHNVMYWYQQKSSQAPKLLFHYYDKDFNNEADTPDNFQSRRPNTSFCFLDIRSPGLGDTAMYLCATSSLSSGNLYEQYFGPGTRLTVT.

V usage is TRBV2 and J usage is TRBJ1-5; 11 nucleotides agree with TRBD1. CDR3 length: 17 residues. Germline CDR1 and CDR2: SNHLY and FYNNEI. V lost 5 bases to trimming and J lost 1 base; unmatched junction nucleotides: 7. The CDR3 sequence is CASSQGQGVRSNQPQHF. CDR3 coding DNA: TGTGCCAGCAGTCAGGGACAGGGGGTACGAAGCAATCAGCCCCAGCATTTT.